Each of the 4 T cell receptor beta chains below was sequenced from the same sample in a study of neurological immune-mediated disorders. TCRdb processed the 5' RACE reads anew with MiXCR; each CDR3 protein has one entry. Of some 95,000 distinct CDR3 sequences listed, 3% to 4.5% were seen once; the top ten hold 5% to 6.5%. Sequencing was carried out using PBMCs. These receptors were obtained from a woman in her late teens or twenties with multiple sclerosis.

This clonotype showed up many times. The chain recombines TRBV29-1 with TRBJ2-1, with 10 bases aligning to TRBD2. The V gene's germline CDR1 is SQVTM and CDR2 ANQGSEA. V shed 1 base and J 5 bases; nucleotides not matched to a gene: 8. CDR3 length: 16 residues. CDR3 region: CSVEGLGTSADNEQFF. Here the CDR3 DNA reads TGCAGCGTTGAAGGGCTCGGGACTAGCGCCGACAATGAGCAGTTCTTC.

Note on this clonotype: The junction departs from the called germline gene at one end, perhaps through a read error. The chain is built from TRBV5-1 and TRBJ2-1, with a possible D match to TRBD2 (6 bases). CDR3 length: 12 residues. CDR1 and CDR2 from the germline V gene are SGHRS and YFSETQ. In nucleotides, the CDR3 is TGCGACAGCAGCTTGGGACTTGGTGAGCAGTTCTTC. The encoded protein is CDSSLGLGEQFF.

Ten or more counts support this clonotype. V and J are TRBV15 and TRBJ2-1; no clear D gene. This CDR3 has 14 amino acids. Germline lookup yields CDR1 LNHNV and CDR2 YYDKDF (reference sequence). Deletions cut 0 bases from V and 6 bases from J, with 9 bases between. DNA of the CDR3: TGTGCCACCAGCAGAGATAAGGGCCCCAATGAGCAGTTCTTC. Amino acids: CATSRDKGPNEQFF. The full variable domain, completed using reference TRBV15 and TRBJ2-1, is DAMVIQNPRYQVTQFGKPVTLSCSQTLNHNVMYWYQQKSSQAPKLLFHYYDKDFNNEADTPDNFQSRRPNTSFCFLDIRSPGLGDTAMYLCATSRDKGPNEQFFGPGTRLTVL.

This clonotype was counted ten times or more. The rearrangement uses TRBV12-3 or TRBV12-4 and TRBJ2-1, with 10 bases matching TRBD2. CDR3 length equals 15 residues. V dropped 6 bases and J dropped 2; count of bases not matched to a gene: 4. The CDR3 coding sequence is TGTGCCAGCAGACCGCTAGCGGGAGCCTACAATGAGCAGTTCTTC. Protein sequence: CASRPLAGAYNEQFF.